What follows are 21 T cell receptor beta chains derived from one specimen sequenced in a study of blood T cell repertoires in COVID-19. Some clones are missing from TCRdb's copy, which holds only in-frame ones; the method was immunoSEQ multiplex PCR. The sample contains over 250,000 clones, about nine tenths of which appear only once. The sample was PBMCs or T cells enriched from blood (not recorded which). Receptors originate from a woman aged 45-65 years who had recovered from COVID-19.

This sequence joins TRBV19 and TRBJ1-2, with a tentative D call TRBD1 (5 bases). With 1 base removed from V and 4 bases from J, the gap between germline ends came to 10 bases. CDR3 size: 14 residues. Germline CDR1 LNHDA, CDR2 SQIVND (reference sequence). The CDR3, as DNA: TGTGCCAGTAGTATAGCGGCAGGGATCTATGGCTACACCTTC. Translating it yields CASSIAAGIYGYTF.

The V call is TRBV7-3, the J call TRBJ2-1, with 10 nucleotides matching TRBD2. V was clipped by 1 base and J by 4 bases; unmatched bases: 7. CDR3 size: 17 residues. Germline CDR1 reads SGHTA; CDR2 reads FQGTGA. The CDR3 sequence: CASSLSLLAGSYNEQFF. In DNA, the CDR3 is TGTGCCAGCAGCTTAAGTCTACTAGCGGGGTCTTACAATGAGCAGTTCTTC.

The J gene is TRBJ1-1, the V gene TRBV13; D ambiguous. The CDR3 runs 15 residues. Germline V CDR1 and CDR2: PRHDT, FYEKMQ (reference sequence). The V end lost 2 bases, the J end lost 1 base, and 11 bases lay between the germline ends. The CDR3 DNA follows: TGTGCCAGCAGCTTATATGCCGGAGGGAACACTGAAGCTTTCTTT. Translation gives CASSLYAGGNTEAFF.

This clone turned up a few times. This chain connects TRBV7-2 to TRBJ1-6; 7 bases are a match to TRBD1. CDR1 is SGHTA and CDR2 is FQGNSA in the germline V gene. V trimming: 1 base; J trimming: 7 bases; junction bases outside the gene matches: 4. The CDR3 is 15 residues long. CDR3 coding DNA: TGTGCCAGCAGCTTAGAGGGGGCCCCGAATTCACCCCTCCACTTT. It yields the protein CASSLEGAPNSPLHF.

The V and J genes are TRBV5-6 and TRBJ2-5, with TRBD1 matching 7 bases. Per the germline V gene, CDR1 is SGHDT and CDR2 is YYEEEE. V shed 4 bases, J shed 2 bases, and the junction held 8 bases outside the gene matches. The CDR3 is 15 amino acids. This CDR3 reads CASSPRTGRQETQYF. The CDR3 region has the DNA TGTGCCAGCAGCCCCAGGACAGGAAGGCAAGAGACCCAGTACTTC.

The chain has TRBV3-1 (or the pseudogene TRBV3-2) and TRBJ2-7; TRBD2 matches at 9 bases. This CDR3 has 14 amino acids. Germline V gene sequence: CDR1 LGHDT, CDR2 YNNKEL (reference sequence). V lost 0 bases, J lost 7 bases, and 4 bases stayed unmatched. The CDR3 coding sequence is TGTGCCAGCAGCCAAGAAGGTACTAGCGGGGAGCAGTACTTC. Protein sequence: CASSQEGTSGEQYF.

This chain joins TRBV9 and TRBJ2-1; D perhaps matches TRBD2 (6 bases). Trimming removed 2 bases at V and 0 bases at J, with 15 bases between. The CDR3 contains 17 residues. Germline lookup yields CDR1 SGDLS and CDR2 YYNGEE. CDR3 bases: TGTGCCAGCAGCGTGGGTCCCAAGACTAGCTCCTACAATGAGCAGTTCTTC. Residues: CASSVGPKTSSYNEQFF. The full variable domain, with the rest looked up from reference TRBV9 and TRBJ2-1, is DSGVTQTPKHLITATGQRVTLRCSPRSGDLSVYWYQQSLDQGLQFLIQYYNGEERAKGNILERFSAQQFPDLHSELNLSSLELGDSALYFCASSVGPKTSSYNEQFFGPGTRLTVL.

J is TRBJ2-7 and V is TRBV19; D gene uncertain. Trimming cost V 2 bases and J 3 bases, with 11 bases left between them. CDR1 LNHDA and CDR2 SQIVND come from the germline V gene (reference sequence). CDR3 length: 14 residues. CDR3 amino acids: CASSIYPGHYEQYF. Here the CDR3 DNA reads TGTGCCAGTAGTATATATCCAGGCCACTACGAGCAGTACTTC.

This chain joins TRBV7-3 and TRBJ2-3; D gene unclear. This CDR3 region has 14 residues. The germline gives CDR1 SGHTA, CDR2 FQGTGA. The V and J ends lost 5 bases and 3 bases respectively, with 12 bases between them. CDR3 loop: CASSPQTGTDTQYF. The CDR3 region has the DNA TGTGCCAGCAGCCCACAGACCGGAACAGATACGCAGTATTTT.

The chain joins TRBV5-1 to TRBJ1-1, with D uncertain. The V gene lost 4 bases and the J gene lost 2 bases, with 18 bases spanning the gap. The CDR3 is 16 amino acids. Germline V lookup: CDR1 SGHRS, CDR2 YFSETQ. CDR3 loop: CASSLAGRQPNTEAFF. CDR3 bases: TGCGCCAGCAGCCTGGCCGGCAGACAACCAAACACTGAAGCTTTCTTT.

The CDR3 loop is CASGGLAGGPRNEQFF. CDR3 DNA sequence: TGTGCCAGCGGGGGACTAGCGGGAGGGCCGCGCAATGAGCAGTTCTTC. The J gene is TRBJ2-1, the V gene TRBV2, with 16 bases that match TRBD2. Losses at the gene ends were 8 bases for V and 6 bases for J; bases not matched to a gene: 7. CDR3 length equals 16 residues. Germline assignment: CDR1 SNHLY and CDR2 FYNNEI.

CDR3 nucleotides: TGCAGCGTTGGTGACAGGGTTGGGGAAAAACTGTTTTTT. Its protein is CSVGDRVGEKLFF. The chain carries TRBV29-1 and TRBJ1-4; 7 bases are a match to TRBD1. Trimming cost V 4 bases and J 8 bases; bases outside gene matches: 7. CDR1 and CDR2 from the germline V gene are SQVTM and ANQGSEA. The CDR3 runs 13 residues. Full variable domain (outside the CDR3, taken from reference TRBV29-1 and TRBJ1-4): SAVISQKPSRDICQRGTSLTIQCQVDSQVTMMFWYRQQPGQSLTLIATANQGSEATYESGFVIDKFPISRPNLTFSTLTVSNMSPEDSSIYLCSVGDRVGEKLFFGSGTQLSVL.

The chain employs TRBV10-3 and TRBJ1-1; the match to TRBD1 covers 7 bases. This CDR3 contains 16 residues. Germline CDR1 reads ENHRY; CDR2 reads SYGVKD. The V gene end was trimmed by 2 bases and the J gene end by 0 bases; junction bases not matched to a gene: 6. The CDR3 DNA is TGTGCCATCAGTGAGGACAGGGCAGGAATGAACACTGAAGCTTTCTTT. It yields the protein CAISEDRAGMNTEAFF.

The chain joins TRBV28 to TRBJ2-3; 9 nucleotides line up with TRBD2. This CDR3 spans 15 amino acids. V trimming: 7 bases; J trimming: 4 bases; junction bases outside the gene matches: 9. Germline-derived CDR1 and CDR2 are MDHEN and SYDVKM. CDR3: CASKRAGGPPDTQYF. CDR3 nucleotide sequence: TGTGCCAGCAAAAGGGCGGGAGGGCCCCCAGATACGCAGTATTTT.

This clone was picked up a small number of times. V and J are TRBV6-2 or TRBV6-3 and TRBJ2-5; D not certain. Per the germline V gene, CDR1 is MNHEY and CDR2 is SVGEGT. Trimming took 2 bases from V and 4 from J, leaving 5 bases between them. The CDR3 runs to 12 residues. CDR3: CASSYIAETQYF. For the CDR3, the DNA is TGTGCCAGCAGTTACATAGCAGAGACCCAGTACTTC.

The genes are TRBV28 and TRBJ1-2, with D possibly TRBD1 on 5 matching bases. This CDR3 is 15 amino acids long. V was cut by 4 bases and J by 8 bases, with 20 bases left in between. The V gene's germline CDR1 is MDHEN and CDR2 SYDVKM. The CDR3: CASSSIGRGKKGYTF. In nucleotides, the CDR3 is TGTGCCAGCAGTTCCATTGGGCGGGGCAAGAAAGGCTACACCTTC.

This clone was observed once. This chain links TRBV5-1 with TRBJ2-5, with TRBD1 matching over 10 bases. CDR1 SGHRS and CDR2 YFSETQ come from the germline V gene. CDR3 length: 14 residues. Unmatched junction bases numbered 6, after V lost 7 bases and J lost 3 bases. The CDR3 DNA follows: TGCGCCAGCTGCGTGGGACAGGGGAAAGAGACCCAGTACTTC. It encodes CASCVGQGKETQYF.

This chain links TRBV7-6 with TRBJ2-2; TRBD1 might be the D (6 bases). The CDR3 totals 17 residues. Germline CDR1 is SGHVS and CDR2 is FNYEAQ. Trimming removed 5 bases at V and 4 bases at J, with 20 bases between. The CDR3 DNA reads TGTGCCAGCAGCGAGGGACGCAGGGGTTCGGGCACCGGGGAGCTGTTTTTT. As protein: CASSEGRRGSGTGELFF.

This clone was recorded once. The chain joins TRBV5-6 to TRBJ1-6, with D perhaps matching TRBD1 (5 bases). V was cut by 4 bases and J by 5 bases, with 10 bases left in between. The germline V gene has CDR1 SGHDT and CDR2 YYEEEE. CDR3 size: 14 residues. The CDR3 DNA reads as TGTGCCAGCAGCCTCGACAGCCATAATTCACCCCTCCACTTT. Protein sequence: CASSLDSHNSPLHF.

As regards this clone: Other nucleotide sequences from this sample produce the same CDR3. The chain is built from TRBV24-1 and TRBJ1-2, with TRBD1 matching 7 bases. The CDR3 loop spans 14 amino acids. The germline V gene has CDR1 KGHDR and CDR2 SFDVKD. V lost 2 bases, J lost 3 bases, and 2 bases stayed unmatched. CDR3: CATSDSGTDYGYTF. CDR3 in DNA: TGTGCCACCAGTGATTCCGGGACAGACTATGGCTACACCTTC.

The chain employs TRBV2 and TRBJ2-1, with TRBD2 matching over 11 bases. Trimming took 6 bases from V and 8 from J; bases not matched to a gene: 6. CDR3 size: 14 residues. Germline V lookup: CDR1 SNHLY, CDR2 FYNNEI. The CDR3 loop is CASRVTSGRDEQFF. Written as DNA, the CDR3 is TGTGCCAGCAGGGTTACTAGCGGGAGAGATGAGCAGTTCTTC.